This T cell receptor beta chain derives from a study of blood T cell repertoires in COVID-19 (dated by TCRdb to the early 2020s). Background on the whole study: Samples from collaborators originated in the United States, Italy and Spain and spanned both the acute and convalescent phases of COVID-19. The material from the prospective study consisted of cDNA or gDNA derived from T cells, B-cell-depleted T cells, or PBMCs. The repertoires were made available in a free public database intended to serve as a resource for research on the immune response to SARS-CoV-2. Deeply sampled blood TCRbeta repertoires from subjects exposed to, actively infected with, or recovered from COVID-19 were included in the dataset. Sample metadata almost always included a de-identified subject ID, COVID-19 status, age in years and sex. The samples were drawn from the first 160 participants of the ongoing ImmuneRACE study and from 1,254 subjects provided by 6 global collaborators. Where HLA class I and class II types were available, the types were taken from metadata supplied by the sample provider, not from assay-based typing. Broad study findings and their caveats: The amount of clinical and demographic metadata varied by source and participant and was provided uncurated.

A word on this clone: This clone's antigen is unknown. The record has no base qualities; no much larger clone is one base away.

One collaborating source in Seattle enrolled patients while the patients were actively infected and followed the patients over time throughout the course of disease. Collaborating institutions collected whole blood in K2EDTA tubes following their own protocols. For TCRbeta analysis, collaborator samples were shipped as frozen whole blood, as isolated PBMCs, or as DNA extracted from either sample type. The CDR3 holds 16 amino acids from the cysteine to the phenylalanine. Here the CDR3 DNA is all that survives: 48 bases in frame from base 1. Relative to germline, V is 1 base shorter and J is 2 bases shorter, with 12 bases between their ends. The germline V gene (reference sequence) supplies CDR1 MNHNY and CDR2 SVGAGI. TCRbeta CDR3 regions were amplified from genomic DNA by means of the immunoSEQ Assay, a bias-controlled multiplex PCR. The source study handled its data this way. The number of nucleated cells in each sample was estimated by amplification of reference gene primers within the assay. To quantify the absolute abundance of each unique TCRbeta CDR3 rearrangement, sequence reads were collapsed and filtered. For each sample, productive Simpson clonality was calculated by taking the square root of Simpson's diversity index across productive rearrangements. TCRdb's version of the immuneACCESS table is confined to in-frame rearrangements and falls short of the full clone set. An unresolved V gene accounts for under half of the shortfall where checked; the remainder is of unknown origin. That table supplies the V and J calls and clone size; D and trimming were determined from the DNA. The sample contains 430,000 or so clones, about 87% of them found a single time. 0.8% to 1% of the sample is held by the ten biggest clonotypes.

The sample taken for sequencing was peripheral blood. The chain is encoded by TRBV6-6 joined to TRBJ1-3, with the identity of the D gene unclear. The receptor was derived from a man aged 18 to 29 with COVID-19, enrolled during active disease. The CDR3: CASSYLRPGTGNTIYF. The bases are TGTGCCAGCAGTTACTTACGTCCGGGGACTGGAAACACCATATATTTT.